A selection of T cell receptor beta chains follows, all from one sample in a study of blood T cell repertoires in COVID-19. Sequencing used immunoSEQ multiplex PCR; TCRdb keeps in-frame clones, though not all of them. The sample gives under 200,000 clones, approximately 86% of which show up once; about 8.2% is in the top ten. Sequenced material: peripheral blood. These receptors were collected from a man aged 55 to 69 with acute or convalescent COVID-19. Both conserved end residues are part of each CDR3. The D gene is left open where the match is weak. Clone sizes are given selectively: once, few, many, or a class where the clone is expanded.

>TRBV11-1|-|-|TRBJ1-2
TGTGCCAGCAGCTTAGCGCGGAATTATCCTAACTATGGCTACACCTTC
CASSLARNYPNYGYTF
>TRBV7-9|-|-|TRBJ2-5
TGTGCCAGCAGCCCCGGACAGCGCCAAGAGACCCAGTACTTC
CASSPGQRQETQYF
>TRBV2|-|-|TRBJ2-7
TGTGCCAGCAGTAACCGTCAGTCGGGGGTTCACTACGAGCAGTACTTC
CASSNRQSGVHYEQYF
>TRBV28|TRBD1|-|TRBJ2-7
TGTGCCAGCAATGGACAGGGTATCTCCTACGAGCAGTACTTC
CASNGQGISYEQYF
>TRBV24-1|-|once|TRBJ1-2
TGTGCCACCAGTGCACCTATCGGGGGGAGCGGGGGATCAAACTATGGCTACACCTTC
CATSAPIGGSGGSNYGYTF
>TRBV3-1/TRBV3-2|-|-|TRBJ1-1
TGTGCCAGCAGCCAAGATGTTACCGACTTTGGGAACACTGAAGCTTTCTTT
CASSQDVTDFGNTEAFF
>TRBV2|TRBD1|-|TRBJ1-5
TGTGCCAGCAGTGGACTGACAGGGACTCAGCCCCAGCATTTT
CASSGLTGTQPQHF
>TRBV10-1|TRBD1|-|TRBJ2-3
TGCGCCAGCAGTGAATGGGACAGGGTGAAAGATACGCAGTATTTT
CASSEWDRVKDTQYF
>TRBV7-9|-|-|TRBJ1-4
TGTGCCAGCAGCCCCCGAGGTAGCGCTTCAACTAATGAAAAACTGTTTTTT
CASSPRGSASTNEKLFF
>TRBV19|TRBD1|-|TRBJ1-5
TGTGCCAGTAGTATAGATGCGACAGGGCATCAGCCCCAGCATTTT
CASSIDATGHQPQHF
>TRBV24-1|-|-|TRBJ1-1
TGTGCCACCAGTGATTCCGAGGACGGGAGGACTGAAGCTTTCTTT
CATSDSEDGRTEAFF
>TRBV7-9|TRBD1|-|TRBJ1-5
TGTGCCAGCAGCTCGGACAGGCAAACTCAGCCCCAGCATTTT
CASSSDRQTQPQHF
>TRBV24-1|-|-|TRBJ2-7
TGTGCCACCAGTTCCCCCGCGCAGGGATCCTACGAGCAGTACTTC
CATSSPAQGSYEQYF
>TRBV5-1|-|-|TRBJ1-3
TGCGCCAGCAGCTCGACCCAGGGGAGCTCTGGAAACACCATATATTTT
CASSSTQGSSGNTIYF
>TRBV27|-|-|TRBJ1-6
TGTGCCAGCAGTTTATTCTTCCCTAGCCATAATTCACCCCTCCACTTT
CASSLFFPSHNSPLHF
>TRBV5-1|TRBD1|-|TRBJ1-6
TGCGCCAGCAGCTTGGGACAGGGGGCCTCACCCCTCCACTTT
CASSLGQGASPLHF
>TRBV23-1|-|-|TRBJ1-2
TGCGCCAGCAGCACCAGGGTGATAGGCACCTTC
CASSTRVIGTF
>TRBV13|TRBD2|-|TRBJ2-3
TGTGCCAGCAGCCTCTGGGACTACCTTAGCACAGATACGCAGTATTTT
CASSLWDYLSTDTQYF
>TRBV10-1|-|few|TRBJ2-7
TGCGCCAGCAGTGATGGCAGGTACGAGCAGTACTTC
CASSDGRYEQYF
>TRBV7-6|-|-|TRBJ1-5
TGTGCCAGCAGCTTAAACCCAGGTATTAGCAATCAGCCCCAGCATTTT
CASSLNPGISNQPQHF
>TRBV5-1|-|-|TRBJ1-4
TGCGCCAGCAGCATCGCGGCCGGGGTCCCCAATGAAAAACTGTTTTTT
CASSIAAGVPNEKLFF
>TRBV28|TRBD2|-|TRBJ2-5
TGTGCCAGCAGTATAGCGGGGGACCAAGAGACCCAGTACTTC
CASSIAGDQETQYF